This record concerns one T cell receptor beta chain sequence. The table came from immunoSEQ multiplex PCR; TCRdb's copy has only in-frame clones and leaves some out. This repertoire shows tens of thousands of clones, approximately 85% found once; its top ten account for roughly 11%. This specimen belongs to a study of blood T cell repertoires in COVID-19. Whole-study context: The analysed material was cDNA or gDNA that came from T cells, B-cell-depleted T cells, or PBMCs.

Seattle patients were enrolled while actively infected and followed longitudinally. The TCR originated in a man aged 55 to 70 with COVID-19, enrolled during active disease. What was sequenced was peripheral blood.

CDR3 DNA: TGTGCCAGCAGCCGAGGAGGGACGGGCAGTACTAACTATGGCTACACCTTC. It specifies CASSRGGTGSTNYGYTF. The V call is TRBV9, the J call TRBJ1-2, with TRBD1 as a possible D gene (5 bases). Germline V lookup: CDR1 SGDLS, CDR2 YYNGEE. This CDR3 region has 17 residues. V lost 4 bases to trimming and J lost 0 bases, with 19 bases between them.